This TCR beta chain is from a study of blood T cell repertoires in COVID-19 (dated by TCRdb to 2018 to 2020). A note on the overall study: The collaborator samples originated in the United States, Italy and Spain and spanned the acute and convalescent phases of COVID-19. The prospective study material was composed of cDNA or gDNA derived from T cells, B-cell-depleted T cells, or PBMCs. The dataset comprised deeply sampled blood TCRbeta repertoires from subjects exposed to, actively infected with, or recovered from COVID-19. The repertoires were released in a freely available public database intended as a resource for research on the immune response to SARS-CoV-2. The samples were drawn from two sources: the first 160 participants of the ongoing ImmuneRACE study, and fewer than 1,500 subjects contributed by 6 global collaborators. The sample metadata nearly always contained a de-identified subject ID, COVID-19 status, age in years and sex. Where HLA class I and class II types were available, the types were taken from metadata supplied by the sample provider, not from assay-based typing.

Overall study results and their limits: Clinical and demographic metadata were provided uncurated, with the amount varying by source and participant.

TCRbeta CDR3 regions were amplified from genomic DNA using the immunoSEQ Assay, a bias-controlled multiplex PCR. On the study's bioinformatics: The number of nucleated cells in each sample was estimated from the amplification of reference gene primers within the assay. To quantify the absolute abundance of each unique TCRbeta CDR3 rearrangement, sequence reads were collapsed and filtered. For each sample, productive Simpson clonality was calculated as the square root of Simpson's diversity index across productive rearrangements. TCRdb carries this immuneACCESS record with in-frame sequences only. Its versions omit some clonotypes, under half of them owing to an unresolved V gene in the studies checked, with the rest unexplained. D and trimming come from the DNA, and the V and J calls and clone size come from that table. This sample gives some 320,000 clones in total; about 89% of them show up just once. Of the sample, under 5.5% falls within the top ten clones.

As concerns this clone: It has no known antigen specificity. No much larger clone is present one base from it, and per-base qualities are unavailable.

CDR1 and CDR2 were assigned from the germline V gene as WSHSY and SAAADI. Counted from cysteine to phenylalanine, this CDR3 has 14 amino acids. The entry retains the CDR3 DNA only, 42 bases that are in frame from base 1. The junction shows trimming of 6 bases on V and 12 bases on J, plus 20 bases between the germline ends. Participants in the prospective study were enrolled through a virtual design, were aged about 18 to 100 years, and lived in roughly 25 United States geographic areas. To assign participants to cohorts, the prospective study relied on clinical history that participants themselves reported in a screening survey and a study questionnaire. Recovered participants in ImmuneRACE Cohort 3 were defined as having two consecutive negative NP/OP PCR tests, clearance from a healthcare professional, or resolution of symptoms. Each participant in the prospective study had whole blood, serum and a nasopharyngeal or oropharyngeal swab collected by mobile phlebotomists. Additional blood draws and questionnaires over a 2-month period could optionally be provided by prospective study participants. Blood samples from the prospective study were shipped frozen or at room temperature prior to DNA extraction.

The TCR comes from a young woman who had recovered from COVID-19. Recombination joined TRBV10-2 with TRBJ1-4; TRBD1 is possibly the D segment (6 matching bases). Input material: PBMCs or T cells enriched from blood (not recorded which). CDR3 sequence: CASRPGGGSGQLFF. The nucleotide sequence reads as follows: TGCGCCAGCAGACCCGGTGGGGGCTCGGGACAACTGTTTTTT.